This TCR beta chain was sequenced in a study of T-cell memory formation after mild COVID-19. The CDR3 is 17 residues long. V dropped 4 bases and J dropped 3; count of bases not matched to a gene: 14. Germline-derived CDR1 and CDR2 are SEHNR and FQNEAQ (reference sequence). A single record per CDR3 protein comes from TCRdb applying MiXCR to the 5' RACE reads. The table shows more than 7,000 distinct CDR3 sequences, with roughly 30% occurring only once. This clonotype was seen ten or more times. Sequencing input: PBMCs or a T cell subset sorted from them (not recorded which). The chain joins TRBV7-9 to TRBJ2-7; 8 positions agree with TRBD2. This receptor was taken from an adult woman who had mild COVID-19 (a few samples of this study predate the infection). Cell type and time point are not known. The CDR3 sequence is CASSSTRTKRGYYEQYF. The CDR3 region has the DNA TGTGCCAGCAGCTCAACCAGGACTAAGCGGGGGTACTACGAGCAGTACTTC.